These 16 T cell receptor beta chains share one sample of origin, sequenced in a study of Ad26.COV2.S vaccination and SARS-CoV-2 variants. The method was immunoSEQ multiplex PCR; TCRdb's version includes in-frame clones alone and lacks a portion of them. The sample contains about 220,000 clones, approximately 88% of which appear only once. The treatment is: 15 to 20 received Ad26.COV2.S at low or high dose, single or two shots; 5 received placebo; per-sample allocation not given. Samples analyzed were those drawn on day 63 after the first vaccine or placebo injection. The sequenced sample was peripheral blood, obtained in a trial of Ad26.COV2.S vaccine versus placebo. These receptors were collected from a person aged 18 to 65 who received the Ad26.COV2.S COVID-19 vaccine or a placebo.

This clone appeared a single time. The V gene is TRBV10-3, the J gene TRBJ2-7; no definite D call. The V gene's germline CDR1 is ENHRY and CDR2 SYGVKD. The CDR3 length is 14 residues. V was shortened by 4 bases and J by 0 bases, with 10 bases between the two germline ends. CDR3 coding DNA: TGTGCCATCAGTGCCCAGGTAGCCTCCTACGAGCAGTACTTC. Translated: CAISAQVASYEQYF.

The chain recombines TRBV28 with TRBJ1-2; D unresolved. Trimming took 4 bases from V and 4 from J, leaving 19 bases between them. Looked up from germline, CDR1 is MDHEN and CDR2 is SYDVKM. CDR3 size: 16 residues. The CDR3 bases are TGTGCCAGCAGTTCCCCCCTTGACGTACGGGGCTATGGCTACACCTTC. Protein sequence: CASSSPLDVRGYGYTF.

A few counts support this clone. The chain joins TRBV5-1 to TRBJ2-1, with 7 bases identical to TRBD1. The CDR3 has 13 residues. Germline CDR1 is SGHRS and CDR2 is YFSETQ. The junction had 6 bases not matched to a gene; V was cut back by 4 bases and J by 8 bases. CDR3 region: CASSTTGNDEQFF. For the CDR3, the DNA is TGCGCCAGCAGCACGACAGGGAACGATGAGCAGTTCTTC.

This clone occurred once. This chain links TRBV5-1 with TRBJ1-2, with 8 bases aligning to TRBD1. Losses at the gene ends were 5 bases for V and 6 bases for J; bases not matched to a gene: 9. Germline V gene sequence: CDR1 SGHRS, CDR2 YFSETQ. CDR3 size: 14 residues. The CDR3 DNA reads TGCGCCAGCAGTCCCGACAGGGGCGGGAATGGCTACACCTTC. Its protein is CASSPDRGGNGYTF.

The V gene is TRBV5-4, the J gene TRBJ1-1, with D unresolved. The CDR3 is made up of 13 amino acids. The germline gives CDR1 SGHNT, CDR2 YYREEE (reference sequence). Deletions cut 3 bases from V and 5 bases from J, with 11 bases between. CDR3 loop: CASSSELWTEAFF. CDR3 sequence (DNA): TGTGCCAGCAGCTCCGAACTGTGGACTGAAGCTTTCTTT.

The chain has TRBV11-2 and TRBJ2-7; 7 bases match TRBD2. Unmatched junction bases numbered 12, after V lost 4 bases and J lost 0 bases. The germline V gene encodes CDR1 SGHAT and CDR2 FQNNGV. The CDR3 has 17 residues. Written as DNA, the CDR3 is TGTGCCAGCAGCTCCTTACTCCAGCGGGGTCACTCCTACGAGCAGTACTTC. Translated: CASSSLLQRGHSYEQYF.

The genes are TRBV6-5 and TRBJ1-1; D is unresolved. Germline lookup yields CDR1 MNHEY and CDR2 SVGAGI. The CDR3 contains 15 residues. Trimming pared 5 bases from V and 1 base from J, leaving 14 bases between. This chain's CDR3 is CASSNRQSANTEAFF. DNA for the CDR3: TGTGCCAGCAGTAACCGGCAGTCGGCGAACACTGAAGCTTTCTTT.

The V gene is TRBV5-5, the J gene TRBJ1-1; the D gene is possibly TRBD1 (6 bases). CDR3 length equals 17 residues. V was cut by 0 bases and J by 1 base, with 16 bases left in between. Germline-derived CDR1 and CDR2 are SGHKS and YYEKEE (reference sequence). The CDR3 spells CASSLEMGGLANTEAFF. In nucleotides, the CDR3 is TGTGCCAGCAGCTTGGAGATGGGGGGGCTGGCGAACACTGAAGCTTTCTTT.

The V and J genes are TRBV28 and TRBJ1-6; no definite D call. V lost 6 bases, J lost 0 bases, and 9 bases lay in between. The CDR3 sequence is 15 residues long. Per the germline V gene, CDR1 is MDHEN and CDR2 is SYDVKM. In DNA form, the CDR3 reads TGTGCCAGCAGGTTTATCCTCTCCTATAATTCACCCCTCCACTTT. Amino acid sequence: CASRFILSYNSPLHF.

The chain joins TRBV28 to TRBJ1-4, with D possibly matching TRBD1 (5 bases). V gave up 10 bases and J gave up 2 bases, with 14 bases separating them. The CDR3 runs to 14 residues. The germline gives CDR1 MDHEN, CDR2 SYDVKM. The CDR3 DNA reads TGTGCCACCCGGTCCGGGGGGACTAATGAAAAACTGTTTTTT. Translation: CATRSGGTNEKLFF.

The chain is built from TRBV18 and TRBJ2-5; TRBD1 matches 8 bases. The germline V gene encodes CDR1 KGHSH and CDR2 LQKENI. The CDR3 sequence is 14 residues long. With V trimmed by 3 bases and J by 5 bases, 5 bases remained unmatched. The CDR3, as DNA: TGTGCCAGCTCACCGAACCGGGACAGGGAGACCCAGTACTTC. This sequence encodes CASSPNRDRETQYF.

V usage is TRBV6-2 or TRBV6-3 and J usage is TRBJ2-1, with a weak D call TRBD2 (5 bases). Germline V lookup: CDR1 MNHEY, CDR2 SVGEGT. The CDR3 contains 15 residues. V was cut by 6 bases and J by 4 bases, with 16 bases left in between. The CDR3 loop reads CASSRPPGIYNEQFF. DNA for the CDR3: TGTGCCAGCAGCCGTCCCCCGGGGATATACAATGAGCAGTTCTTC.

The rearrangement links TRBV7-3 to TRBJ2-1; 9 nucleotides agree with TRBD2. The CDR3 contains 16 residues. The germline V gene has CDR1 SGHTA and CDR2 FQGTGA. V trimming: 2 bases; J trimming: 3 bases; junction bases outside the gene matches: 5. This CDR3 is CASSLRLAGNYNEQFF. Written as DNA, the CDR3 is TGTGCCAGCAGCTTACGGCTAGCGGGGAACTACAATGAGCAGTTCTTC.

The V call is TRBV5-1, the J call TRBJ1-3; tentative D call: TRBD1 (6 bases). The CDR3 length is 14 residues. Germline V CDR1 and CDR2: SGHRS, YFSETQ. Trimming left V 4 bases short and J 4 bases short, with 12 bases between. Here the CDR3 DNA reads TGCGCCAGCAGCCAGGACAGCGTCGGAAACACCATATATTTT. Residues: CASSQDSVGNTIYF.

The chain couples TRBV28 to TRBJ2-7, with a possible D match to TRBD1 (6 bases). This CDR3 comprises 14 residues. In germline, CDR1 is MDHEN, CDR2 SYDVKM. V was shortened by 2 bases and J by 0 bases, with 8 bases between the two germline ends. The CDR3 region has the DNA TGTGCCAGCAGTTTAACAGGGAGCTCCTACGAGCAGTACTTC. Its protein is CASSLTGSSYEQYF.

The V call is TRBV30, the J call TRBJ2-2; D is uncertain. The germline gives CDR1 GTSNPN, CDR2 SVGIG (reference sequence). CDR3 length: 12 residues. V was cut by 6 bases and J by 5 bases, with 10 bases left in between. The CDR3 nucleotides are TGTGCCTGTATTACAGTGACCGGGGAGCTGTTTTTT. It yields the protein CACITVTGELFF.